Described below is a single TCR beta chain sequence and its context. The data are from a study of blood T cell repertoires in COVID-19. Study information: Some COVID-19 samples were acute and others convalescent; all came from the United States, Italy and Spain.

Authors' analysis steps: Amplification of reference gene primers provided the estimated nucleated cell counts. TCRdb keeps only in-frame clones here, not all; method: immunoSEQ multiplex PCR. The DNA gave D and trimming, while V, J and clone size come from that table. The sample records under 110,000 clones, less than 80% being singletons. V lost 5 bases, J lost 6 bases, and 16 bases lay in between. Germline lookup yields CDR1 SGHAT and CDR2 FQNNGV. The CDR3 covers 15 residues. The TCR comes from a man older than 75 with COVID-19, enrolled during active disease. Sample: peripheral blood. V usage is TRBV11-2 and J usage is TRBJ2-2; maybe TRBD1 (6 bases). CDR3 region: CASSREGSGAGELFF. Here the CDR3 DNA reads TGTGCCAGCAGCCGAGAAGGGTCAGGGGCCGGGGAGCTGTTTTTT.